This entry describes one T cell receptor beta chain. This clonotype has a handful of counts. No cognate antigen has been identified for it. No per-base quality is available; no much larger clone lies one base away. Reading the germline V gene gives CDR1 SGHDN and CDR2 FVKESK. The CDR3 goes from the cysteine to the phenylalanine over 15 residues. The sequence is cut down to CDR3 DNA, 45 bases in frame from base 1. V is trimmed back by 1 base and J by 4 bases, and the junction contains 4 bases that no gene match accounts for. This sample is drawn from a study of CD8 T cells in ankylosing spondylitis listed by TCRdb under 2017. Regarding the research as a whole: The study set out to find disease-linked TCR variants by profiling T cell receptor beta repertoires in ankylosing spondylitis patients and healthy donors. Samples of peripheral blood were taken, and for ankylosing spondylitis patients, synovial fluid was collected as well. The full study cohort comprised around 23 ankylosing spondylitis patients and 110 or so healthy donors.

On the study overall, not on this receptor specifically: Some motif variants were previously reported in synovial fluid and blood of reactive arthritis patients, suggesting common disease-initiation mechanisms. A CD8+ phenotype was shown by the disease-linked clones, which were found at relatively low frequencies in peripheral blood. A TCR beta motif made up of several highly homologous amino acid variants appeared to be characteristic of blood from ankylosing spondylitis patients. According to the report, matched synovial fluid samples from ankylosing spondylitis patients were significantly enriched for the disease-linked clones.

Sequencer: Illumina HiSeq 2500. TCR beta libraries were prepared by quantitative 5'-RACE with molecular barcodes. Under the source paper's analysis protocol: Disease-linked TCR variants were identified with a new computational method built on a probabilistic model of VDJ rearrangement. The public reads were reprocessed in TCRdb via fastp at Q25 and MiXCR, keeping in-frame beta chains. Here each entry gathers all rows of one CDR3 protein and keeps the most common genes and DNA. The V and J calls and clone size are TCRdb's, not the authors'. In all, the sample holds roughly 450,000 distinct CDR3 sequences, and roughly 26% of those were seen once. The biggest ten clones account for 0.89% of the sample.

The sample consisted of blood, either unsorted or a sorted T cell fraction (not recorded which). The chain is made from TRBV14 and TRBJ1-5; 7 junctional bases match TRBD1. This receptor was identified in a male donor with ankylosing spondylitis. The bases are TGTGCCAGCAGCCAAGGACAGGGACGGAATCAGCCCCAGCATTTT. This encodes CASSQGQGRNQPQHF.